What follows are 20 T cell receptor beta chains derived from one specimen sequenced in a study of STAT5B mutations in CD4+ large granular lymphocyte leukemia. Clones were sequenced by immunoSEQ multiplex PCR, and TCRdb holds only the in-frame ones, with some missing. The sample shows tens of thousands of clones, 72% of them seen only once. Material: CD4+ T cells from blood buffy coats. These receptors were obtained from a human donor in good health.

The CDR3 loop reads CASSTGQISYGYTF. The CDR3, as DNA: TGTGCCAGCAGCACGGGACAGATCTCCTATGGCTACACCTTC. The chain carries TRBV5-5 and TRBJ1-2, with 7 bases fitting TRBD1. Unmatched junction bases numbered 7, after V lost 4 bases and J lost 4 bases. Per germline, CDR1 SGHKS and CDR2 YYEKEE (reference sequence). The CDR3 length is 14 residues.

The rearrangement joins TRBV5-1 to TRBJ1-2, with D possibly matching TRBD1 (5 bases). Germline CDR1 SGHRS, CDR2 YFSETQ. The CDR3 has 13 amino acids. V gave up 4 bases and J gave up 5 bases, with 12 bases separating them. The CDR3 DNA follows: TGCGCCAGCAGCACGGACAAGCGATATGGCTACACCTTC. This codes for CASSTDKRYGYTF.

The chain employs TRBV9 and TRBJ1-1; no definite D call. The V end was cut by 4 bases, the J end by 5 bases, with 15 bases between. CDR1 is SGDLS, CDR2 YYNGEE, per germline. The CDR3 is 14 amino acids. The CDR3 is CASSSLAVRTEAFF. In nucleotides, the CDR3 is TGTGCCAGCAGCTCCCTTGCGGTCAGAACTGAAGCTTTCTTT.

This clone was recorded once. The rearrangement uses TRBV29-1 and TRBJ1-1; 7 nucleotides match TRBD1. Germline V gene lookup returns CDR1 SQVTM and CDR2 ANQGSEA. Unmatched junction bases numbered 2, after V lost 4 bases and J lost 3 bases. The CDR3 extends over 12 amino acids. The CDR3 loop reads CSVGQGDTEAFF. CDR3 bases: TGCAGCGTTGGTCAGGGGGACACTGAAGCTTTCTTT.

V is TRBV1 and J is TRBJ1-3; the table names TRBD1, a call not compared with the DNA. TRBV1 is described as a pseudogene. This CDR3 contains 15 residues. The CDR3: CTSSRRGHSGNTIYF. CDR3 bases: TGCACCAGCAGCCGAAGGGGGCACTCTGGAAACACCATATATTTT.

This chain uses TRBV2 with TRBJ2-1; D ambiguous. The CDR3 is 11 residues long. V gave up 9 bases and J gave up 6 bases, with 9 bases separating them. CDR1 SNHLY and CDR2 FYNNEI come from the germline V gene. CDR3 nucleotide sequence: TGTGCCAGTCGGCTTCGCAATGAGCAGTTCTTC. Translating gives CASRLRNEQFF.

This clone was seen once. The chain couples TRBV7-2 to TRBJ2-5; D is possibly TRBD1 (6 bases). Trimming cost V 1 base and J 5 bases, with 17 bases left between them. CDR3 length: 16 amino acids. Per the germline V gene, CDR1 is SGHTA and CDR2 is FQGNSA. The CDR3 sequence: CASSLVSGVGLETQYF. Written as DNA, the CDR3 is TGTGCCAGCAGCTTAGTTTCAGGGGTCGGTCTTGAGACCCAGTACTTC.

This rearrangement joins TRBV4-3 to TRBJ1-4; D not certain. The germline CDR1 and CDR2 sequences are LGHNA and YSLEER. The CDR3 contains 13 residues. The V end lost 2 bases, the J end lost 14 bases, and 15 bases lay between the germline ends. CDR3 sequence (DNA): TGCGCCAGCAGCCAAATGATCGGCAAAGGGCTGTTTTTT. The encoded protein is CASSQMIGKGLFF.

The rearrangement uses TRBV6-1 and TRBJ2-7; 7 bases match TRBD2. After removal of 3 bases from V and 0 bases from J, the junction contained 2 bases not matched to a gene. This CDR3 is built from 14 residues. CDR1 and CDR2 (germline): MNHNS, SASEGT. In DNA form, the CDR3 reads TGTGCCAGCAGTGATCTAGCGGACTCCTACGAGCAGTACTTC. Residues: CASSDLADSYEQYF.

The chain joins TRBV4-1 to TRBJ1-2, with D unresolved. Trimming removed 6 bases from V and 0 bases from J, with 17 bases in between. This CDR3 contains 16 residues. Germline V gene sequence: CDR1 MGHRA, CDR2 YSYEKL. The CDR3 reads CASRRAPIVPNYGYTF. The CDR3, as DNA: TGCGCCAGCAGACGAGCTCCTATAGTCCCTAACTATGGCTACACCTTC.

This rearrangement joins TRBV4-3 to TRBJ1-5; the D gene is possibly TRBD1 (6 bases). Trimming removed 0 bases from V and 4 bases from J, with 10 bases in between. This CDR3 comprises 15 residues. Germline values: CDR1 LGHNA, CDR2 YSLEER. The CDR3, as DNA: TGCGCCAGCAGCCAAGATTTGAGGGGGAATCAGCCCCAGCATTTT. Amino acids: CASSQDLRGNQPQHF.

The gene calls are TRBV7-2 and TRBJ1-2; D is uncertain. V was cut by 5 bases and J by 6 bases, with 19 bases left in between. This CDR3 spans 15 amino acids. Germline V CDR1 and CDR2: SGHTA, FQGNSA. CDR3 sequence: CASSTSPGGRDGYTF. The CDR3 bases are TGTGCCAGCAGCACCAGCCCGGGAGGGAGAGATGGCTACACCTTC.

The chain combines TRBV30 with TRBJ2-7; TRBD1 matches at 7 bases. CDR3 length: 13 amino acids. Per germline, CDR1 GTSNPN and CDR2 SVGIG (reference sequence). With V trimmed by 3 bases and J by 6 bases, 8 bases remained unmatched. As DNA, the CDR3 is TGTGCCTGGAGGCGGAACAGGGGTGGCGAGCAGTACTTC. It encodes CAWRRNRGGEQYF.

The CDR3 DNA is TGCGCCAGCAGTGAGCGCGGGGGCTTCGGCTACACCTTC. It encodes CASSERGGFGYTF. V gene TRBV10-2 combines with J gene TRBJ1-2; D perhaps matches TRBD1 (6 bases). In germline, CDR1 is WSHSY, CDR2 SAAADI. Trimming stripped 2 bases from V and 8 bases from J, with 12 bases between. The length of the CDR3 is 13 residues.

The genes are TRBV9 and TRBJ2-3, with D perhaps TRBD1 (7 bases). Trimming pared 4 bases from V and 4 bases from J, leaving 13 bases between. The CDR3 is made up of 14 amino acids. From germline, CDR1 is SGDLS and CDR2 YYNGEE. CDR3 sequence (DNA): TGTGCCAGCAGCCAGGGGGGTAGGGCAGATACGCAGTATTTT. It translates to CASSQGGRADTQYF.

This chain connects TRBV15 to TRBJ1-4, with 7 positions matching TRBD1. V was pared by 3 bases and J by 8 bases, with 6 bases of the junction left unmatched. Germline-derived CDR1 and CDR2 are LNHNV and YYDKDF (reference sequence). This CDR3 contains 14 residues. The CDR3 DNA sequence: TGTGCCACCAGCAGGGACCGACAGGGCGAAAAACTGTTTTTT. Amino acids: CATSRDRQGEKLFF.

This clone appeared once. The V call is TRBV9, the J call TRBJ2-5, with D perhaps matching TRBD2 (5 bases). Germline V gene data show CDR1 as SGDLS and CDR2 as YYNGEE. CDR3 length: 14 amino acids. With 4 bases removed from V and 7 bases from J, the gap between germline ends came to 17 bases. The DNA for the CDR3 is TGTGCCAGCAGCCCCCAACCGGACTCGTGGACCCAGTACTTC. This gives the protein CASSPQPDSWTQYF.

This sequence joins TRBV5-1 and TRBJ2-7; D may be TRBD1 (6 bases). This CDR3 has 14 amino acids. Germline V gene data show CDR1 as SGHRS and CDR2 as YFSETQ. V was shortened by 9 bases and J by 0 bases, with 16 bases between the two germline ends. CDR3 region: CATSTQGSSYEQYF. DNA for the CDR3: TGCGCCACCTCCACGCAGGGGAGCTCCTACGAGCAGTACTTC.

V gene TRBV28 combines with J gene TRBJ1-2; D perhaps matches TRBD1 (5 bases). The CDR3 length is 14 residues. Germline lookup yields CDR1 MDHEN and CDR2 SYDVKM. Deletions cut 6 bases from V and 6 bases from J, with 17 bases between. Written as DNA, the CDR3 is TGTGCCAGCAGAATACCCGGGACTCTGGATGGCTACACCTTC. Amino acid sequence: CASRIPGTLDGYTF.

There are a few counts of this clone. The rearrangement links TRBV7-9 to TRBJ2-1; no firm D call. The CDR3 runs 13 residues. Germline CDR1 SEHNR, CDR2 FQNEAQ (reference sequence). V was trimmed by 8 bases and J by 6 bases, leaving 14 bases between them. The CDR3 reads CASYGGQINEQFF. In nucleotides, the CDR3 is TGTGCCAGCTATGGTGGGCAGATCAATGAGCAGTTCTTC. Drawing the rest from reference TRBV7-9 and TRBJ2-1, the complete variable domain is DTGVSQNPRHKITKRGQNVTFRCDPISEHNRLYWYRQTLGQGPEFLTYFQNEAQLEKSRLLSDRFSAERPKGSFSTLEIQRTEQGDSAMYLCASYGGQINEQFFGPGTRLTVL.